This TCR beta chain emerged from a study of CD8 T cells in Susac syndrome (dated 2019 in TCRdb). In terms of the full investigation: Repertoire sequencing was used to test whether CD8+ T cell activation and differentiation in Susac syndrome was antigen driven. Clonality of the CD8+ T cell repertoire was compared between roughly eleven healthy donors, about 14 Susac syndrome patients and some 15 multiple sclerosis patients.

High-throughput TCR beta sequencing profiled peripheral blood CD8+ and CD4+ T cells from healthy donors, Susac syndrome patients and multiple sclerosis patients. The multiple sclerosis controls were treatment-naive patients who had stable or active relapsing-remitting disease and met the revised McDonald criteria. Bulk CD8+ and CD4+ T cells were purified magnetically by negative isolation, whereas CD8+ TEMRA cells were enriched by FACS. Blood was drawn into EDTA tubes, processed within 24 hours, and PBMCs were isolated by density gradient centrifugation. PBMCs intended for TCR sequencing were cryopreserved in liquid nitrogen and thawed later in a water bath at 37 degrees C. Purity of sorted or isolated CD4+, CD8+ and CD8+ TEMRA cells was at least 90%. The CDR3 sequence holds 16 residues, the cysteine and phenylalanine included. Only CDR3 DNA remains: 48 bases, in frame from the first base. In the germline V gene (reference sequence), CDR1 corresponds to DFQATT and CDR2 to SNEGSKA. V is reduced by 6 bases and J by 0 bases, leaving a spacing of 18 bases between them.

RNA was extracted using the RNeasy kit, and roughly 0.5 to 1 microgram was reverse transcribed with random hexamers. TCR beta CDR3 regions were amplified with the immunoSEQ multiplex PCR assay covering 54 Vbeta and 13 Jbeta segments. To correct PCR amplification bias, a synthetic template baseline was used for both primer optimization and computational correction. As for the authors' bioinformatics: Reads were annotated to V, D and J genes per IMGT and analyzed with immunoSEQ Analyzer, keeping only productive sequences. Clonality was calculated as one minus the Shannon entropy normalized by log2 of the number of productive unique sequences. For each patient and control, public and private clones were evaluated within the 100 most prevalent clones. Clones were defined as Susac-specific when absent from the healthy and MS cohorts, from 1,000 to 1,100 published viral clones and from other ImmuneACCESS disease sequences. TCRdb ran its own pipeline on the public reads, namely fastp trimming at Q25 and MiXCR clone calling, and kept in-frame beta chains. Duplicate CDR3 protein sequences are folded into a single record with the most common DNA and genes. The V and J calls were determined by TCRdb, not by the authors. The sample profile shows a few hundred thousand distinct CDR3 sequences; approximately 85% of them were found once. The ten largest clones add up to roughly 0.21% of the sample.

Here is what the overall study found, with its caveats: The number of individuals in the TCR sequencing and HLA analysis was recognized as being relatively small.

In regard to this clonotype: It has no known antigen specificity. The sample holds no much larger clone one base away, and base qualities are not on file.

The V and J genes are TRBV20-1 and TRBJ2-1; the D gene is perhaps TRBD1 or TRBD2, each of them matching over 5 bases. The sample comprised CD8+ T cells from PBMCs. This sequence originates from a human donor with multiple sclerosis. The CDR3 corresponds to CSAQEGRSSSYNEQFF. The nucleotide sequence is TGCAGTGCGCAAGAGGGGCGTTCTAGCTCCTACAATGAGCAGTTCTTC.